This T cell receptor beta chain was documented in a study of blood T cell repertoires in COVID-19. Overall study: There were acute and convalescent COVID-19 samples, and they came from the United States, Italy and Spain. Nucleic acid was either cDNA or gDNA, and it came from T cells, B-cell-depleted T cells, or PBMCs.

Germline CDR1 reads SGHRS; CDR2 reads YFSETQ. The CDR3 length is 14 residues. V was pared by 2 bases and J by 7 bases, with 6 bases of the junction left unmatched. This clone was counted once. As handled by the study authors: Reference gene primer amplification gave estimated nucleated cell counts. Sequenced by immunoSEQ multiplex PCR; TCRdb stores in-frame clones only, minus some. V and J calls plus clone size are reproduced from that table; the DNA served to infer D and trimming. Of 300,000 or so clones listed, just under 85% are singletons. The specimen was peripheral blood. The J gene is TRBJ2-1, the V gene TRBV5-1; 7 bases agree with TRBD1. This clonotype was obtained from a woman aged 50 to 60 with active or convalescent COVID-19. Here the CDR3 reads CASSFLRQGNEQFF. The CDR3, as DNA: TGCGCCAGCAGCTTCCTCAGACAGGGAAATGAGCAGTTCTTC.